Below are 32 T cell receptor beta chains sequenced from a single sample in a study of T cell responses to AZD1222 COVID-19 vaccine. The table came from immunoSEQ multiplex PCR; TCRdb's copy has only in-frame clones and leaves some out. This repertoire shows around 140,000 clones, 65% to 90% found once; its top ten account for 6.5% to 8.5%. The source material was peripheral blood, sampled 28 days after the second dose of the MenACWY control vaccine. The receptor source for this set is an adult who received the MenACWY meningococcal vaccine as a control.

The genes are TRBV5-1 and TRBJ2-6; 7 nucleotides line up with TRBD2. After removal of 4 bases from V and 3 bases from J, the junction contained 13 bases not matched to a gene. The germline V gene has CDR1 SGHRS and CDR2 YFSETQ. This CDR3 region has 18 residues. In DNA form, the CDR3 reads TGCGCCAGCAGCCTCCAGGGAGGGCCCCCTGATGGGGCCAACGTCCTGACTTTC. Encoded protein: CASSLQGGPPDGANVLTF.

This chain connects TRBV11-2 to TRBJ2-2, with 8 bases aligning to TRBD1. Germline trimming cut 5 bases from V and 6 bases from J; bases unmatched to any gene: 14. Germline CDR1 is SGHAT and CDR2 is FQNNGV. The CDR3 extends over 17 amino acids. DNA of the CDR3: TGTGCCAGCAGCCCTCCGACAGGGGCCTACGTTGCCGGGGAGCTGTTTTTT. Translating it yields CASSPPTGAYVAGELFF.

This sequence joins TRBV13 and TRBJ1-2, with TRBD1 matching over 7 bases. Germline V gene data show CDR1 as PRHDT and CDR2 as FYEKMQ (reference sequence). The CDR3 sequence is 14 residues long. The ends lost 0 bases at V and 8 bases at J; junction bases unmatched: 6. The CDR3 spells CASSLGTGLMGYTF. The CDR3 region has the DNA TGTGCCAGCAGCTTAGGGACAGGGTTAATGGGCTACACCTTC.

This sequence joins TRBV6-6 and TRBJ1-2; 7 nucleotides line up with TRBD1. This CDR3 spans 13 amino acids. V gave up 6 bases and J gave up 8 bases; unmatched junction bases: 9. Germline lookup yields CDR1 MNHNY and CDR2 SVGAGI (reference sequence). CDR3: CASSFDRELGYTF. The CDR3 DNA reads as TGTGCCAGCAGCTTTGACAGGGAGCTCGGCTACACCTTC.

CDR3 sequence: CASITLRTPSTDTQYF. The CDR3 DNA is TGTGCCAGCATCACACTACGTACCCCTAGCACAGATACGCAGTATTTT. V gene TRBV28 combines with J gene TRBJ2-3; no firm D call. The germline CDR1 and CDR2 sequences are MDHEN and SYDVKM. V was trimmed by 7 bases and J by 0 bases, leaving 17 bases between them. The CDR3 is 16 amino acids.

This rearrangement joins TRBV27 to TRBJ2-7, with TRBD1 identical over 8 bases. Germline-derived CDR1 and CDR2 are MNHEY and SMNVEV (reference sequence). CDR3 length: 14 amino acids. V was clipped by 3 bases and J by 3 bases; unmatched bases: 4. CDR3 in DNA: TGTGCCAGCAGTTTCCCGGACAGGGTCTACGAGCAGTACTTC. Protein sequence: CASSFPDRVYEQYF.

The chain couples TRBV7-9 to TRBJ1-1; D is uncertain. The germline V gene has CDR1 SEHNR and CDR2 FQNEAQ (reference sequence). Trimming stripped 5 bases from V and 0 bases from J, with 10 bases between. The CDR3 is made up of 14 amino acids. The CDR3 region has the DNA TGTGCCAGCAGCCCGGACTCCCTGAACACTGAAGCTTTCTTT. Encoded protein: CASSPDSLNTEAFF.

CDR3 nucleotide sequence: TGTGCCAGCAGTGGCCTAGCGGGACGGGAGACCCAGTACTTC. This encodes CASSGLAGRETQYF. This chain joins TRBV28 and TRBJ2-5; 9 bases agree with TRBD2. The germline V gene encodes CDR1 MDHEN and CDR2 SYDVKM. The CDR3 sequence is 14 residues long. V trimming: 5 bases; J trimming: 5 bases; junction bases outside the gene matches: 6.

The rearrangement uses TRBV5-1 and TRBJ1-1; 7 nucleotides agree with TRBD1. This CDR3 region has 14 residues. Germline trimming cut 5 bases from V and 3 bases from J; bases unmatched to any gene: 7. Germline V gene data show CDR1 as SGHRS and CDR2 as YFSETQ. CDR3 amino acids: CASRFGTADTEAFF. The DNA of the CDR3 is TGCGCCAGCAGGTTCGGGACAGCTGACACTGAAGCTTTCTTT.

This chain joins TRBV7-9 and TRBJ2-2; 10 positions agree with TRBD1. CDR3 length equals 15 residues. V was clipped by 5 bases and J by 4 bases; unmatched bases: 4. The germline CDR1 and CDR2 sequences are SEHNR and FQNEAQ (reference sequence). CDR3 sequence reads: CASSLRTGGTGELFF. CDR3 bases: TGTGCCAGCAGCCTTCGGACAGGGGGCACCGGGGAGCTGTTTTTT.

The rearrangement uses TRBV5-1 and TRBJ1-2; possible D gene TRBD1, 5 bases. The V and J ends lost 0 bases and 6 bases respectively, with 12 bases between them. Germline loops: CDR1 SGHRS, CDR2 YFSETQ. CDR3 length: 14 residues. The CDR3 coding sequence is TGCGCCAGCAGCTTGGTTGGGCAGGGAGATGGCTACACCTTC. Residues: CASSLVGQGDGYTF.

The rearrangement uses TRBV6-2 or TRBV6-3 and TRBJ1-5, with TRBD1 as a possible D gene (6 bases). V was clipped by 4 bases and J by 0 bases, with 10 bases between them. Germline CDR1 MNHEY, CDR2 SVGEGT. The CDR3 loop spans 15 amino acids. This CDR3 reads CASSLGHLSNQPQHF. In nucleotides, the CDR3 is TGTGCCAGCAGTTTGGGACACCTTAGCAATCAGCCCCAGCATTTT.

This clone has a handful of counts. This chain uses TRBV18 with TRBJ1-6, with D possibly matching TRBD1 (5 bases). From germline, CDR1 is KGHSH and CDR2 LQKENI. The germline V and J ends were trimmed by 3 bases and 6 bases, with 15 bases remaining between them. This CDR3 spans 16 amino acids. In DNA, the CDR3 is TGTGCCAGCTCACCCCAAACGGGACTTCGTAATTCACCCCTCCACTTT. Protein product: CASSPQTGLRNSPLHF.

The V call is TRBV6-2 or TRBV6-3, the J call TRBJ1-2; D remains ambiguous. In germline, CDR1 is MNHEY, CDR2 SVGEGT. This CDR3 is built from 14 residues. Trimming left V 0 bases short and J 6 bases short, with 11 bases between. The CDR3 region has the DNA TGTGCCAGCAGTTACTCCCCGAGGGCCAATGGCTACACCTTC. It encodes CASSYSPRANGYTF.

This rearrangement joins TRBV4-3 to TRBJ1-1, with 7 bases matching TRBD1. CDR3 size: 15 residues. J gave up 4 bases and V 0 bases, and 5 bases lay outside the gene matches. Germline values: CDR1 LGHNA, CDR2 YSLEER. The CDR3 spells CASSQEDREGTEAFF. The CDR3 nucleotides read TGCGCCAGCAGCCAAGAAGACAGGGAGGGCACTGAAGCTTTCTTT.

CDR3 nucleotides: TGTGCCAGCAGCTTTCAGACAGGGGGTTTTGGCGAGCAGTACTTC. This sequence encodes CASSFQTGGFGEQYF. The chain employs TRBV7-9 and TRBJ2-7; TRBD1 aligns across 9 bases. The trim removed 3 bases at V and 6 bases at J, leaving 9 bases unmatched. The CDR3 covers 15 residues. CDR1 and CDR2 (germline): SEHNR, FQNEAQ (reference sequence). Based on the CDR3 plus reference TRBV7-9 and TRBJ2-7, the full variable domain is DTGVSQNPRHKITKRGQNVTFRCDPISEHNRLYWYRQTLGQGPEFLTYFQNEAQLEKSRLLSDRFSAERPKGSFSTLEIQRTEQGDSAMYLCASSFQTGGFGEQYFGPGTRLTVT.

The chain is built from TRBV27 and TRBJ1-2, with TRBD1 matching 9 bases. This CDR3 contains 13 residues. V lost 6 bases to trimming and J lost 3 bases; unmatched junction nucleotides: 2. CDR1 MNHEY and CDR2 SMNVEV come from the germline V gene (reference sequence). CDR3: CASRRTGDYGYTF. As DNA, the CDR3 is TGTGCCAGCAGGCGGACAGGGGACTATGGCTACACCTTC.

As to this clone: The junction differs from germline at one of its ends, possibly a read error. V gene TRBV19 combines with J gene TRBJ1-2, with D possibly TRBD1 on 5 matching bases. The CDR3 sequence is 16 residues long. Germline values: CDR1 LNHDA, CDR2 SQIVND (reference sequence). The CDR3 reads CASSTVGEGINDGYTF. The CDR3 region has the DNA TGTGCCAGTAGTACCGTGGGGGAGGGGATTAACGATGGCTACACCTTC.

The V call is TRBV6-2 or TRBV6-3, the J call TRBJ2-5, with TRBD1 as a possible D gene (7 bases). The V gene's germline CDR1 is MNHEY and CDR2 SVGEGT. V gave up 4 bases and J gave up 5 bases, with 20 bases separating them. CDR3 length: 16 amino acids. The CDR3: CASSSSRTGEVETQYF. The DNA for the CDR3 is TGTGCCAGCAGTTCCTCTCGCACAGGGGAGGTGGAGACCCAGTACTTC.

This sequence joins TRBV3-1 (or the pseudogene TRBV3-2) and TRBJ2-1; D is tentatively TRBD1 or TRBD2 (5 bases each). The CDR3 runs 13 residues. V shed 3 bases and J shed 7 bases, with 10 bases lying between them. Per germline, CDR1 LGHDT and CDR2 YNNKEL (reference sequence). CDR3 nucleotides: TGTGCCAGCAGCCAGGGCAGGGAGAATGAGCAGTTCTTC. It yields the protein CASSQGRENEQFF.

This rearrangement joins TRBV11-3 to TRBJ2-5; 7 bases map to TRBD2. CDR1 is SGHNT and CDR2 is YENEEA in the germline V gene. V dropped 10 bases and J dropped 2; count of bases not matched to a gene: 10. The length of the CDR3 is 14 residues. CDR3: CATGGAGPQETQYF. Written as DNA, the CDR3 is TGTGCCACCGGGGGAGCGGGACCACAAGAGACCCAGTACTTC.

The chain employs TRBV19 and TRBJ2-7; 8 bases are a match to TRBD1. The V and J ends lost 7 bases and 1 base, in that order; junction bases with no gene match: 6. This CDR3 has 14 residues. CDR1 LNHDA and CDR2 SQIVND come from the germline V gene (reference sequence). CDR3 bases: TGTGCCAGTAAACCCCAGGGGGCTTCCTACGAGCAGTACTTC. It is translated as CASKPQGASYEQYF.

V usage is TRBV27 and J usage is TRBJ1-5; D is possibly TRBD1 (6 bases). V was clipped by 5 bases and J by 7 bases, with 15 bases between them. Germline V CDR1 and CDR2: MNHEY, SMNVEV (reference sequence). CDR3 length equals 14 residues. The CDR3 loop is CASSIQGRGQPQHF. CDR3 sequence (DNA): TGTGCCAGCAGTATACAGGGAAGGGGACAGCCCCAGCATTTT.

This chain joins TRBV7-9 and TRBJ1-1; TRBD1 aligns across 7 bases. The V gene's germline CDR1 is SEHNR and CDR2 FQNEAQ (reference sequence). V lost 5 bases and J lost 7; bases outside the gene matches: 10. The CDR3 is made up of 14 amino acids. The CDR3: CASSPSGTAGEAFF. DNA for the CDR3: TGTGCCAGCAGCCCGTCAGGGACAGCTGGTGAAGCTTTCTTT.

J is TRBJ2-1 and V is TRBV6-5; 7 bases map to TRBD2. Looked up from germline, CDR1 is MNHEY and CDR2 is SVGAGI. The CDR3 is made up of 14 amino acids. J lost 7 bases, V lost 4 bases, and 7 bases had no gene match. The CDR3 sequence: CASSLSGVRNEQFF. The CDR3 coding sequence is TGTGCCAGCAGTTTAAGCGGGGTGAGGAATGAGCAGTTCTTC.

The V gene is TRBV19, the J gene TRBJ1-5, with D unclear. The CDR3 totals 15 residues. CDR1 LNHDA and CDR2 SQIVND come from the germline V gene (reference sequence). V was pared by 0 bases and J by 2 bases, with 8 bases between. CDR3 sequence (DNA): TGTGCCAGTAGTATAGAAGGCGGACGCAATCAGCCCCAGCATTTT. Residues: CASSIEGGRNQPQHF.

The chain joins TRBV9 to TRBJ1-1; D possibly corresponds to TRBD1 (5 bases). With 0 bases removed from V and 4 bases from J, the gap between germline ends came to 19 bases. CDR1 and CDR2 (germline): SGDLS, YYNGEE. This CDR3 contains 17 residues. CDR3 nucleotides: TGTGCCAGCAGCGTAGATCCGGGACCCCTCGTGCGCACTGAAGCTTTCTTT. This gives the protein CASSVDPGPLVRTEAFF.

The chain joins TRBV5-1 to TRBJ1-4; tentative D call: TRBD1 (6 bases). V lost 7 bases, J lost 5 bases, and 12 bases lay in between. The length of the CDR3 is 13 residues. Germline V CDR1 and CDR2: SGHRS, YFSETQ. CDR3 amino acids: CASGEGGNEKLFF. CDR3 sequence (DNA): TGCGCCAGCGGAGAGGGGGGCAATGAAAAACTGTTTTTT.

This chain links TRBV4-2 with TRBJ2-7; 10 bases align to TRBD1. V was pared by 4 bases and J by 3 bases, with 6 bases of the junction left unmatched. CDR1 is LGHNA and CDR2 is YNFKEQ in the germline V gene. This CDR3 region has 15 residues. In DNA, the CDR3 is TGTGCCAGCAGCCGTAACCGGGACAGGGGCTACGAGCAGTACTTC. Residues: CASSRNRDRGYEQYF.

The genes are TRBV7-2 and TRBJ2-1; 12 bases agree with TRBD2. V was clipped by 5 bases and J by 0 bases; unmatched bases: 8. The CDR3 loop spans 18 amino acids. The V gene's germline CDR1 is SGHTA and CDR2 FQGNSA. The CDR3 region has the DNA TGTGCCAGCAGCCCAGGCCTAGCGGGGGGGCCCTCCTACAATGAGCAGTTCTTC. This codes for CASSPGLAGGPSYNEQFF.

V is TRBV7-2 and J is TRBJ2-1; TRBD2 matches at 10 bases. V lost 5 bases, J lost 6 bases, and 7 bases stayed unmatched. The germline CDR1 and CDR2 sequences are SGHTA and FQGNSA. This CDR3 region has 15 residues. CDR3 nucleotides: TGTGCCAGCAGCCTCCTAGCGGGAGTGCTCAATGAGCAGTTCTTC. Amino acids: CASSLLAGVLNEQFF.

This clone showed up just a few times. The J gene is TRBJ1-6, the V gene TRBV18; no firm D call. The CDR3 covers 14 residues. The germline CDR1 and CDR2 sequences are KGHSH and LQKENI. V gave up 1 base and J gave up 9 bases, with 10 bases separating them. CDR3 region: CASSPRRSGSPLHF. Written as DNA, the CDR3 is TGTGCCAGCTCACCACGGAGGTCGGGTTCACCCCTCCACTTT.